One sample yielded the 32 T cell receptor beta chains listed below, sequenced in a study of T cell changes during pregnancy in multiple sclerosis. The data were produced by immunoSEQ multiplex PCR, yet TCRdb's version contains in-frame clones alone and is incomplete. The repertoire holds 25,000 to 30,000 clones, with roughly nine tenths as singletons. The sequencing here drew on CD4+ T cells from peripheral blood mononuclear cells, taken in the first trimester of pregnancy. These receptor sequences come from a female donor in good health, enrolled as a control in a pregnancy study.

The V and J genes are TRBV5-1 and TRBJ1-2; D may be TRBD1 (6 bases). The V end was cut by 0 bases, the J end by 3 bases, with 15 bases between. The CDR3 is 16 amino acids. Germline CDR1 and CDR2: SGHRS and YFSETQ. The CDR3: CASSLDGQRLYYGYTF. The CDR3 DNA is TGCGCCAGCAGCTTGGATGGACAGAGGCTGTACTATGGCTACACCTTC.

The count of this clone is one. The chain couples TRBV19 to TRBJ1-2; no reliable D call. This CDR3 comprises 13 residues. The V gene lost 3 bases and the J gene lost 3 bases, with 8 bases spanning the gap. Per germline, CDR1 LNHDA and CDR2 SQIVND (reference sequence). The CDR3 nucleotides read TGTGCCAGTAGTATGACCGGGTACTATGGCTACACCTTC. Its protein product is CASSMTGYYGYTF. Drawing the rest from reference TRBV19 and TRBJ1-2, the complete variable domain is DGGITQSPKYLFRKEGQNVTLSCEQNLNHDAMYWYRQDPGQGLRLIYYSQIVNDFQKGDIAEGYSVSREKKESFPLTVTSAQKNPTAFYLCASSMTGYYGYTFGSGTRLTVV.

CDR3 nucleotides: TGTGCCAGCAGTTACTCGCGGGGAGGGGAGACCCAGTACTTC. Residues: CASSYSRGGETQYF. This chain connects TRBV6-5 to TRBJ2-5, with TRBD2 identical over 7 bases. The V segment lost 0 bases and the J segment 5 bases; nucleotides outside the gene matches: 3. Germline V gene sequence: CDR1 MNHEY, CDR2 SVGAGI. The CDR3 is 14 amino acids.

The chain carries TRBV9 and TRBJ2-7, with TRBD1 as a possible D gene (6 bases). CDR3 length: 12 amino acids. Per germline, CDR1 SGDLS and CDR2 YYNGEE. Trimming stripped 2 bases from V and 9 bases from J, with 12 bases between. CDR3 in amino acids: CASSVTGTRQYF. CDR3 nucleotide sequence: TGTGCCAGCAGCGTCACCGGGACAAGGCAGTACTTC.

This clone was found once. The chain's CDR3 is CASSSDRQSYEQYF. In DNA, the CDR3 is TGTGCCAGCAGCTCCGACAGACAATCCTACGAGCAGTACTTC. This chain connects TRBV5-5 to TRBJ2-7, with D tentatively TRBD1 (5 bases). From germline, CDR1 is SGHKS and CDR2 YYEKEE (reference sequence). The CDR3 covers 14 residues. V dropped 3 bases and J dropped 1 base, with 11 bases sitting between them.

The CDR3: CASIGANSGLYEQYF. DNA for the CDR3: TGTGCCAGCATAGGAGCGAATAGCGGACTATACGAGCAGTACTTC. The chain carries TRBV6-1 and TRBJ2-7; D might be TRBD2 (6 bases). V lost 7 bases, J lost 4 bases, and 20 bases lay in between. The CDR3 length is 15 residues. Germline CDR1 reads MNHNS; CDR2 reads SASEGT.

The chain uses TRBV7-2 and TRBJ1-5, with TRBD1 matching over 7 bases. Germline V gene data show CDR1 as SGHTA and CDR2 as FQGNSA. This CDR3 region has 14 residues. The ends lost 5 bases at V and 6 bases at J; junction bases unmatched: 7. The CDR3 DNA follows: TGTGCCAGCAGCATCCGAGACAGGGCTCAGCCCCAGCATTTT. It translates to CASSIRDRAQPQHF.

The chain recombines TRBV9 with TRBJ2-2; D not resolved. This CDR3 contains 13 residues. Trimming pared 3 bases from V and 1 base from J, leaving 4 bases between. CDR1 is SGDLS, CDR2 YYNGEE, per germline. CDR3 sequence (DNA): TGTGCCAGCAGCGCGGGGAACACCGGGGAGCTGTTTTTT. This codes for CASSAGNTGELFF.

This chain connects TRBV6-5 to TRBJ1-6, with 9 nucleotides matching TRBD1. V dropped 5 bases and J dropped 7; count of bases not matched to a gene: 3. Germline assignment: CDR1 MNHEY and CDR2 SVGAGI. This CDR3 is built from 14 residues. The CDR3 region has the DNA TGTGCCAGCAGTCTGGGACAGGGCAATTCACCCCTCCACTTT. It specifies CASSLGQGNSPLHF.

The CDR3 DNA follows: TGTGCCACCAGCAGAGATAAGGGGACCGGGGAGCTGTTTTTT. This sequence encodes CATSRDKGTGELFF. The chain couples TRBV15 to TRBJ2-2; D is perhaps TRBD1 (5 bases). Trimming stripped 0 bases from V and 5 bases from J, with 7 bases between. The CDR3 extends over 14 amino acids. CDR1 is LNHNV and CDR2 is YYDKDF in the germline V gene (reference sequence).

The V and J genes are TRBV6-1 and TRBJ2-5, with 11 bases matching TRBD2. With V trimmed by 4 bases and J by 4 bases, 11 bases remained unmatched. Germline assignment: CDR1 MNHNS and CDR2 SASEGT. The CDR3 covers 17 residues. As DNA, the CDR3 is TGTGCCAGCAGTGCCCCTAGCGGGGGGCTGGGGGGAGAGACCCAGTACTTC. It codes for CASSAPSGGLGGETQYF.

The rearrangement joins TRBV27 to TRBJ1-1, with 9 bases identical to TRBD1. J was trimmed by 6 bases and V by 6 bases; bases with no gene match: 8. Germline V gene lookup returns CDR1 MNHEY and CDR2 SMNVEV (reference sequence). The CDR3 is 14 residues long. CDR3 nucleotides: TGTGCCAGCAGAGCGGGACAGGGCGCTTCTGAAGCTTTCTTT. Translated, it gives CASRAGQGASEAFF.

This clone showed up just once. For the CDR3, the DNA is TGTGCCAGCAGCGACTTTAGACAGGGGGCGCGAACTGAAGCTTTCTTT. This sequence encodes CASSDFRQGARTEAFF. The chain is built from TRBV7-8 and TRBJ1-1; 10 positions match TRBD1. Germline V gives CDR1 SGHVS, CDR2 FQNEAQ. The CDR3 has 16 residues. V was pared by 5 bases and J by 5 bases, with 11 bases of the junction left unmatched.

The chain uses TRBV11-2 and TRBJ2-1, with 9 bases lining up with TRBD2. The CDR3 extends over 16 amino acids. Germline lookup yields CDR1 SGHAT and CDR2 FQNNGV. V gave up 2 bases and J gave up 7 bases; unmatched junction bases: 9. The chain's CDR3 is CASSLLPSGKRNEQFF. Written as DNA, the CDR3 is TGTGCCAGCAGCTTACTCCCTAGCGGGAAAAGAAATGAGCAGTTCTTC.

The chain is built from TRBV7-8 and TRBJ2-7, with TRBD1 matching 9 bases. Germline CDR1 is SGHVS and CDR2 is FQNEAQ. V gave up 7 bases and J gave up 2 bases; unmatched junction bases: 6. This CDR3 contains 14 residues. CDR3 in DNA: TGTGCCAGCACCCTAGGGACAGGGCCCTACGAGCAGTACTTC. Amino acid sequence: CASTLGTGPYEQYF. The whole variable domain, filled in from reference TRBV7-8 and TRBJ2-7, reads GAGVSQSPRYKVAKRGQDVALRCDPISGHVSLFWYQQALGQGPEFLTYFQNEAQLDKSGLPSDRFFAERPEGSVSTLKIQRTQQEDSAVYLCASTLGTGPYEQYFGPGTRLTVT.

This clone was seen once. This chain joins TRBV15 and TRBJ2-7; D gene ambiguous. The germline CDR1 and CDR2 sequences are LNHNV and YYDKDF (reference sequence). V gave up 0 bases and J gave up 9 bases, with 12 bases separating them. The CDR3 consists of 13 residues. The chain's CDR3 is CATSRDQQQLQYF. For the CDR3, the DNA is TGTGCCACCAGCAGAGATCAGCAACAGCTGCAGTACTTC.

V and J are TRBV19 and TRBJ2-3; 11 bases fit TRBD2. Germline V gene sequence: CDR1 LNHDA, CDR2 SQIVND (reference sequence). V lost 3 bases to trimming and J lost 6 bases; unmatched junction nucleotides: 2. The CDR3 runs 14 residues. CDR3 DNA sequence: TGTGCCAGTAGTATTAGCGGGGGGGACGATACGCAGTATTTT. This gives the protein CASSISGGDDTQYF.

V is TRBV18 and J is TRBJ1-2; D is undetermined. Germline loops: CDR1 KGHSH, CDR2 LQKENI. V lost 3 bases and J lost 0, with 11 bases in between. The CDR3 is made up of 15 amino acids. The CDR3 reads CASSPPSTTNYGYTF. CDR3 DNA: TGTGCCAGCTCACCCCCATCGACAACTAACTATGGCTACACCTTC. Full variable domain (rest looked up from reference TRBV18 and TRBJ1-2): NAGVMQNPRHLVRRRGQEARLRCSPMKGHSHVYWYRQLPEEGLKFMVYLQKENIIDESGMPKERFSAEFPKEGPSILRIQQVVRGDSAAYFCASSPPSTTNYGYTFGSGTRLTVV.

The chain recombines TRBV5-4 with TRBJ2-7; TRBD2 aligns across 9 bases. Per the germline V gene, CDR1 is SGHNT and CDR2 is YYREEE (reference sequence). The CDR3 sequence is 15 residues long. With V trimmed by 4 bases and J by 2 bases, 7 bases remained unmatched. CDR3 in DNA: TGTGCCAGCAGCGATAGCGGGAGCCCCACCTACGAGCAGTACTTC. Translated: CASSDSGSPTYEQYF.

The chain recombines TRBV30 with TRBJ1-2; D uncertain. Deletions cut 0 bases from V and 7 bases from J, with 6 bases between. CDR3 length: 11 residues. The germline CDR1 and CDR2 sequences are GTSNPN and SVGIG (reference sequence). The CDR3 here is CAWSVELGYTF. The CDR3 nucleotides are TGTGCCTGGAGTGTAGAGCTTGGCTACACCTTC.

This chain connects TRBV1 to TRBJ2-5; TRBD2 is the table's D call and was not checked against the DNA. TRBV1 is assigned pseudogene status. This CDR3 is built from 20 residues. CDR3 sequence reads: CTSSQEMSGRRHTGEETQYF. CDR3 nucleotide sequence: TGCACCAGCAGCCAAGAGATGAGCGGGAGACGCCATACGGGGGAGGAGACCCAGTACTTC.

The rearrangement links TRBV7-2 to TRBJ2-3; 12 bases line up with TRBD2. The CDR3 totals 15 residues. V shed 6 bases and J 5 bases; nucleotides not matched to a gene: 6. The germline gives CDR1 SGHTA, CDR2 FQGNSA. The CDR3 nucleotides are TGTGCCAGCAGTACTAGCGGGGGGAGGGGAGATACGCAGTATTTT. This encodes CASSTSGGRGDTQYF.

The V gene is TRBV6-1, the J gene TRBJ1-2; no reliable D call. The germline CDR1 and CDR2 sequences are MNHNS and SASEGT. V was clipped by 5 bases and J by 8 bases, with 18 bases between them. There are 14 residues in the CDR3. The CDR3 sequence is CASSPLLFQRGYTF. The CDR3, as DNA: TGTGCCAGCAGTCCCCTCCTCTTTCAGAGGGGCTACACCTTC.

This clone was counted once. Here the CDR3 DNA reads TGTGCCAGCAGGCCACAGGACCTCGGGGAGCTGTTTTTT. Its protein is CASRPQDLGELFF. The chain employs TRBV6-1 and TRBJ2-2; D is possibly TRBD1 (5 bases). Trimming stripped 6 bases from V and 7 bases from J, with 12 bases between. Germline CDR1 MNHNS, CDR2 SASEGT. This CDR3 has 13 residues.

The chain links TRBV19 to TRBJ2-3, with D unclear. V lost 1 base and J 0 bases, leaving 5 bases between the germline ends. This CDR3 comprises 14 residues. CDR1 is LNHDA, CDR2 SQIVND, per germline (reference sequence). The CDR3 region has the DNA TGTGCCAGTAGTATAGCCCCAAGCACAGATACGCAGTATTTT. It yields the protein CASSIAPSTDTQYF.

This clone was counted a single time. This chain links TRBV18 with TRBJ1-2; 7 nucleotides match TRBD1. Germline V gives CDR1 KGHSH, CDR2 LQKENI. The CDR3 sequence is 15 residues long. V was pared by 5 bases and J by 1 base, with 7 bases of the junction left unmatched. The CDR3 region is CASSSGQRVNYGYTF. The DNA of the CDR3 is TGTGCCAGCTCATCGGGACAGAGAGTTAACTATGGCTACACCTTC.

The genes are TRBV5-6 and TRBJ2-5; 9 bases are a match to TRBD1. The ends lost 3 bases at V and 4 bases at J; junction bases unmatched: 10. The CDR3 is made up of 16 amino acids. CDR1 is SGHDT, CDR2 YYEEEE, per germline. DNA for the CDR3: TGTGCCAGCAGCTCCCCCGGGACAGGGATTCGAGAGACCCAGTACTTC. It codes for CASSSPGTGIRETQYF.

CDR3 in DNA: TGTGCCAGCAGCTTACCCCTCCGGGGGGGGCCGACTGAGCAGTTCTTC. This encodes CASSLPLRGGPTEQFF. The chain carries TRBV7-8 and TRBJ2-1, with TRBD2 matching over 8 bases. There are 16 residues in the CDR3. V was clipped by 2 bases and J by 9 bases; unmatched bases: 12. CDR1 is SGHVS and CDR2 is FQNEAQ in the germline V gene.

The rearrangement links TRBV29-1 to TRBJ2-3; 7 bases agree with TRBD2. V trimming: 7 bases; J trimming: 1 base; junction bases outside the gene matches: 8. Germline CDR1 reads SQVTM; CDR2 reads ANQGSEA. The CDR3 is 14 amino acids. CDR3 amino acids: CSGRLALGTDTQYF. In DNA form, the CDR3 reads TGCAGCGGTCGACTAGCTCTCGGCACAGATACGCAGTATTTT.

The chain employs TRBV4-3 and TRBJ2-1, with a weak D call TRBD2 (6 bases). The CDR3 is 13 amino acids. V dropped 4 bases and J dropped 9 bases, with 13 bases sitting between them. Germline V CDR1 and CDR2: LGHNA, YSLEER. CDR3 protein: CASSRYREFEQFF. The CDR3 DNA follows: TGCGCCAGCAGCCGATACCGGGAGTTTGAGCAGTTCTTC.

The chain uses TRBV5-4 and TRBJ1-3, with D perhaps TRBD1 (6 bases). Trimming left V 5 bases short and J 4 bases short, with 13 bases between. Germline V lookup: CDR1 SGHNT, CDR2 YYREEE (reference sequence). This CDR3 is 14 amino acids long. As DNA, the CDR3 is TGTGCCAGCAGGGGGGGGCAGCCAGGAAACACCATATATTTT. Protein sequence: CASRGGQPGNTIYF. Full variable domain (missing parts from reference TRBV5-4 and TRBJ1-3): ETGVTQSPTHLIKTRGQQVTLRCSSQSGHNTVSWYQQALGQGPQFIFQYYREEENGRGNFPPRFSGLQFPNYSSELNVNALELDDSALYLCASRGGQPGNTIYFGEGSWLTVV.

This chain connects TRBV7-8 to TRBJ2-7, with TRBD1 matching over 8 bases. With 7 bases clipped from V and 2 bases from J, the junction kept 7 bases outside the gene matches. Germline loops: CDR1 SGHVS, CDR2 FQNEAQ. This CDR3 is built from 14 residues. The CDR3 loop reads CASNPRQGPYEQYF. The CDR3 DNA follows: TGTGCCAGCAACCCCCGACAGGGGCCCTACGAGCAGTACTTC.